One and the same sample provided the 3 T cell receptor beta chains below, sequenced in a study of cytomegalovirus exposure and HLA in healthy donors. This PCR relied on a set of 60 Vbeta primers and 13 Jbeta primers. Libraries were prepared by immunoSEQ multiplex PCR; TCRdb keeps only in-frame clonotypes and omits some of them. The sample includes 190,000 or so clones, around four fifths seen only once; the top ten take about 9.4%. Sequenced input: PBMCs. These receptors all come from a woman aged 45-59 years in good health and CMV-seropositive.

The chain joins TRBV5-4 to TRBJ1-1; D not certain. This CDR3 comprises 13 residues. Germline V gene data show CDR1 as SGHNT and CDR2 as YYREEE (reference sequence). V was trimmed by 0 bases and J by 3 bases, leaving 6 bases between them. In nucleotides, the CDR3 is TGTGCCAGCAGCTTGGTCGGGTACACTGAAGCTTTCTTT. This encodes CASSLVGYTEAFF.

This clone has just one count. The chain combines TRBV27 with TRBJ1-1; the match to TRBD1 covers 7 bases. Germline lookup yields CDR1 MNHEY and CDR2 SMNVEV (reference sequence). The junction had 11 bases not matched to a gene; V was cut back by 5 bases and J by 11 bases. This CDR3 has 13 amino acids. The CDR3 DNA is TGTGCCAGCAGTACTTACCAGACAGGGAGGGCTTTCTTT. It translates to CASSTYQTGRAFF.

This clone was seen only a few times. The chain employs TRBV29-1 and TRBJ1-4; TRBD1 aligns across 7 bases. Trimming took 7 bases from V and 4 from J; bases not matched to a gene: 9. Per the germline V gene, CDR1 is SQVTM and CDR2 is ANQGSEA. This CDR3 has 14 residues. The CDR3 nucleotides read TGCAGCGCCCTGGACAGGACGATTAATGAAAAACTGTTTTTT. It translates to CSALDRTINEKLFF.